A single sample gave rise to the 27 T cell receptor beta chains below, sequenced in a study of Graves' ophthalmopathy and Graves' hyperthyroidism. The study amplified TCR beta CDR3 regions using RNA transcripts. First-round RT-PCR relied on HTBI primers, and a second-round multiplex PCR came next. A single record per CDR3 protein comes from TCRdb applying MiXCR to the multiplex PCR reads. The sample yields hundreds of thousands of distinct CDR3 sequences, around 21% seen once. Sequencing was carried out using peripheral blood. The source is a woman in her late teens or twenties with stable Graves' hyperthyroidism.

This clonotype showed up many times. The V call is TRBV14, the J call TRBJ2-4; D unclear. In germline, CDR1 is SGHDN, CDR2 FVKESK. Trimming pared 1 base from V and 9 bases from J, leaving 16 bases between. CDR3 length: 15 amino acids. The CDR3 loop is CASSQGHLELGIQYF. The CDR3 DNA follows: TGTGCCAGCAGCCAAGGGCACTTGGAGTTGGGCATTCAGTACTTC.

The J gene is TRBJ2-5, the V gene TRBV15; D may be TRBD2 (5 bases). Trimming left V 5 bases short and J 5 bases short, with 18 bases between. Germline V gives CDR1 LNHNV, CDR2 YYDKDF (reference sequence). CDR3 length equals 15 residues. CDR3 DNA sequence: TGTGCCACCAGCCGCCCAGACCCGGGAAGGGAGACCCAGTACTTC. Translated: CATSRPDPGRETQYF.

In its sample, this clonotype was seen many times. The chain links TRBV28 to TRBJ2-7, with D perhaps TRBD2 (5 bases). Trimming removed 7 bases from V and 0 bases from J, with 13 bases in between. Germline V CDR1 and CDR2: MDHEN, SYDVKM. The CDR3 length is 14 residues. The CDR3 loop is CASKRMASSYEQYF. Here the CDR3 DNA reads TGTGCCAGCAAGCGGATGGCTAGCTCCTACGAGCAGTACTTC.

Ten or more counts support this clonotype. V gene TRBV5-6 combines with J gene TRBJ1-5; D gene unclear. Between the trimmed V and J ends, which lost 0 bases and 5 bases, there was a span of 9 bases. Germline V CDR1 and CDR2: SGHDT, YYEEEE. This CDR3 contains 14 residues. This chain's CDR3 is CASSLGLIDQPQHF. The CDR3 bases are TGTGCCAGCAGCTTGGGCTTAATCGATCAGCCCCAGCATTTT.

The chain couples TRBV30 to TRBJ1-2, with 8 bases that match TRBD1. The CDR3 has 14 amino acids. J was trimmed by 7 bases and V by 0 bases; bases with no gene match: 7. Germline values: CDR1 GTSNPN, CDR2 SVGIG (reference sequence). CDR3 bases: TGTGCCTGGAGTGTGGAACGGACAGGGATTGGCTACACCTTC. As protein: CAWSVERTGIGYTF.

This clonotype came up many times. V gene TRBV4-3 combines with J gene TRBJ1-2, with D hard to call. Per the germline V gene, CDR1 is LGHNA and CDR2 is YSLEER. Trimming took 4 bases from V and 2 from J, leaving 17 bases between them. The length of the CDR3 is 16 residues. In DNA form, the CDR3 reads TGCGCCAGCAGCCCCTCCGGCGCCCAGACCAACTATGGCTACACCTTC. Its translation: CASSPSGAQTNYGYTF.

This clonotype was counted only a few times. CDR3 sequence reads: CASSPPRASGSYEQYF. The CDR3 nucleotides read TGTGCCAGCAGCCCCCCCAGGGCTAGCGGCTCCTACGAGCAGTACTTC. V usage is TRBV9 and J usage is TRBJ2-7; 7 bases agree with TRBD2. The CDR3 length is 16 residues. The junction had 10 bases not matched to a gene; V was cut back by 4 bases and J by 0 bases. Per germline, CDR1 SGDLS and CDR2 YYNGEE.

In this sample, this clonotype turned up many times. The rearrangement uses TRBV7-4 and TRBJ2-1; the D gene is possibly TRBD2 (6 bases). Trimming pared 3 bases from V and 0 bases from J, leaving 15 bases between. The germline V gene has CDR1 SGHVT and CDR2 SQSDAQ. This CDR3 has 17 residues. CDR3 region: CASSFCSGTTSYNEQFF. The CDR3 DNA sequence: TGTGCCAGCAGCTTCTGTAGCGGAACTACCTCCTACAATGAGCAGTTCTTC. Full variable domain (remainder filled in from reference TRBV7-4 and TRBJ2-1): GAGVSQSPRYKVAKRGRDVALRCDSISGHVTLYWYRQTLGQGSEVLTYSQSDAQRDKSGRPSGRFSAERPERSVSTLKIQRTEQGDSAVYLCASSFCSGTTSYNEQFFGPGTRLTVL.

This chain links TRBV28 with TRBJ2-7; D is undetermined. In germline, CDR1 is MDHEN, CDR2 SYDVKM. This CDR3 has 13 amino acids. Trimming left V 4 bases short and J 5 bases short, with 12 bases between. DNA for the CDR3: TGTGCCAGCAGTTCGAACTACATCCACGAGCAGTACTTC. It is translated as CASSSNYIHEQYF.

This CDR3 is CASQAGADTEAFF. In DNA, the CDR3 is TGTGCCAGCCAAGCGGGGGCGGACACTGAAGCTTTCTTT. The chain has TRBV18 and TRBJ1-1, with D perhaps TRBD1 (6 bases). The CDR3 length is 13 residues. Per germline, CDR1 KGHSH and CDR2 LQKENI. V shed 8 bases and J shed 3 bases, with 13 bases lying between them.

Worth noting for this clonotype: Its ends do not fully match the called genes, so a read error is possible. The V gene is TRBV28, the J gene TRBJ1-1; D is uncertain. The CDR3 length is 13 residues. Per the germline V gene, CDR1 is MDHEN and CDR2 is SYDVKM. The CDR3 DNA is TGTGCCAGCAGTCCGCCCGATAACACTGAAGCTTGCTTT. It yields the protein CASSPPDNTEACF.

The rearrangement joins TRBV28 to TRBJ1-1; the D gene is possibly TRBD1 (5 bases). This CDR3 spans 15 amino acids. CDR1 MDHEN and CDR2 SYDVKM come from the germline V gene. Between the trimmed V and J ends, which lost 6 bases and 0 bases, there was a span of 14 bases. The CDR3 protein is CASSLQVEMNTEAFF. The CDR3 nucleotides read TGTGCCAGCAGCCTACAGGTAGAAATGAACACTGAAGCTTTCTTT.

This clonotype was seen ten or more times. V and J are TRBV9 and TRBJ2-7; no definite D call. The CDR3 runs to 16 residues. The germline V gene encodes CDR1 SGDLS and CDR2 YYNGEE. V was shortened by 0 bases and J by 5 bases, with 18 bases between the two germline ends. CDR3 residues: CASSVGRSSSRDEQYF. The CDR3, as DNA: TGTGCCAGCAGCGTAGGACGATCGAGTTCCCGGGACGAGCAGTACTTC. The variable domain in full, completed from reference TRBV9 and TRBJ2-7, reads DSGVTQTPKHLITATGQRVTLRCSPRSGDLSVYWYQQSLDQGLQFLIQYYNGEERAKGNILERFSAQQFPDLHSELNLSSLELGDSALYFCASSVGRSSSRDEQYFGPGTRLTVT.

This clonotype was seen repeatedly, ten times or more. The rearrangement uses TRBV13 and TRBJ2-5; D is unresolved. Trimming pared 2 bases from V and 2 bases from J, leaving 9 bases between. There are 14 residues in the CDR3. CDR1 is PRHDT and CDR2 is FYEKMQ in the germline V gene (reference sequence). CDR3 in amino acids: CASSLFADQETQYF. CDR3 DNA sequence: TGTGCCAGCAGCTTATTTGCTGATCAAGAGACCCAGTACTTC.

This clonotype appeared many times. The chain combines TRBV9 with TRBJ2-5; either TRBD1 or TRBD2 may fit D (6 bases each). Germline CDR1 SGDLS, CDR2 YYNGEE. The CDR3 runs to 17 residues. V shed 0 bases and J shed 4 bases, with 19 bases lying between them. CDR3 coding DNA: TGTGCCAGCAGCGTAGGGTTTGTGGGAGAGGGGGGAGAGACCCAGTACTTC. As protein: CASSVGFVGEGGETQYF.

This clonotype was seen repeatedly, ten times or more. At one end the junction does not follow the germline gene, possibly because of a read error. The rearrangement uses TRBV24-1 and TRBJ1-2, with D hard to call. CDR3 length: 15 residues. Germline CDR1 KGHDR, CDR2 SFDVKD. The CDR3, as DNA: TGTGCCACCAGTGATCTCGGGCCCAAGGGCTATGGCTACATCTTC. This translates into CATSDLGPKGYGYIF.

The chain joins TRBV6-2 or TRBV6-3 to TRBJ2-5; possibly TRBD1 for D (6 bases). Germline V gene lookup returns CDR1 MNHEY and CDR2 SVGEGT. CDR3 length equals 15 residues. V was pared by 3 bases and J by 0 bases, with 11 bases between. The CDR3 is CASSYRDTDQETQYF. The CDR3 region has the DNA TGTGCCAGCAGTTATAGGGACACAGACCAAGAGACCCAGTACTTC.

As for this clonotype: This may be a read error: a much more frequent sequence differs by one nucleotide. The V and J genes are TRBV28 and TRBJ2-7; D gene ambiguous. Germline assignment: CDR1 MDHEN and CDR2 SYDVKM. Trimming stripped 4 bases from V and 5 bases from J, with 12 bases between. The length of the CDR3 is 13 residues. CDR3 DNA sequence: TGTGCCAGCAGTTACCTATCCACCGACGAGCAGTACTTC. Its translation: CASSYLSTDEQYF.

There are many counts of this clonotype. The chain is built from TRBV6-2 or TRBV6-3 and TRBJ1-5; 9 bases match TRBD1. Per germline, CDR1 MNHEY and CDR2 SVGEGT. Unmatched junction bases numbered 9, after V lost 6 bases and J lost 6 bases. This CDR3 contains 15 residues. CDR3 region: CASSPGQGWAQPQHF. In DNA form, the CDR3 reads TGTGCCAGCAGCCCTGGACAGGGGTGGGCTCAGCCCCAGCATTTT.

This clonotype was detected only a few times. This sequence joins TRBV2 and TRBJ1-2; D might be TRBD1 (6 bases). The CDR3 runs to 13 residues. Germline CDR1 reads SNHLY; CDR2 reads FYNNEI. V was shortened by 6 bases and J by 4 bases, with 12 bases between the two germline ends. CDR3 amino acids: CASRTAGAYGYTF. The CDR3 DNA follows: TGTGCCAGCAGGACGGCGGGGGCCTATGGCTACACCTTC.

J is TRBJ2-7 and V is TRBV6-5, with 8 positions matching TRBD1. Germline loops: CDR1 MNHEY, CDR2 SVGAGI. This CDR3 is 15 amino acids long. V was clipped by 2 bases and J by 3 bases; unmatched bases: 6. CDR3 amino acids: CASSYAPGQDYEQYF. As DNA, the CDR3 is TGTGCCAGCAGTTACGCGCCGGGACAGGACTACGAGCAGTACTTC.

Ten or more counts support this clonotype. The chain carries TRBV12-3 or TRBV12-4 and TRBJ1-1; 9 bases line up with TRBD1. This CDR3 contains 18 residues. Trimming took 5 bases from V and 2 from J; bases not matched to a gene: 15. This chain's CDR3 is CASSPRAGTGIGNTEAFF. The CDR3 bases are TGTGCCAGCAGTCCGCGTGCTGGGACAGGGATCGGAAACACTGAAGCTTTCTTT.

This clonotype was recorded many times. The chain combines TRBV15 with TRBJ2-2, with unresolved D. Germline lookup yields CDR1 LNHNV and CDR2 YYDKDF (reference sequence). CDR3 size: 15 residues. V dropped 0 bases and J dropped 1 base, with 6 bases sitting between them. This chain's CDR3 is CATSREHQNTGELFF. CDR3 nucleotides: TGTGCCACCAGCAGAGAGCACCAGAACACCGGGGAGCTGTTTTTT.

The V and J genes are TRBV6-1 and TRBJ2-5; tentatively, D is TRBD1 or TRBD2 (6 bases each). The CDR3 sequence is 17 residues long. Germline assignment: CDR1 MNHNS and CDR2 SASEGT. Trimming removed 5 bases from V and 7 bases from J, with 26 bases in between. CDR3 coding DNA: TGTGCCAGCAGTATAATTTTTTGGGGGGCATTCGGGAGGACCCAGTACTTC. Amino acid sequence: CASSIIFWGAFGRTQYF.

This clonotype was found many times. The chain combines TRBV7-9 with TRBJ2-6, with D possibly TRBD2 on 5 matching bases. The germline V and J ends were trimmed by 2 bases and 4 bases, with 6 bases remaining between them. CDR3 length: 14 amino acids. The germline V gene has CDR1 SEHNR and CDR2 FQNEAQ (reference sequence). This CDR3 reads CASSLSGGANVLTF. The CDR3 DNA sequence: TGTGCCAGCAGCTTAAGCGGCGGGGCCAACGTCCTGACTTTC.

This clonotype was recorded at least ten times. The CDR3 here is CASSLPGTQETQYF. The DNA for the CDR3 is TGTGCCAGCAGTTTACCCGGGACCCAAGAGACCCAGTACTTC. The chain uses TRBV28 and TRBJ2-5, with D possibly being TRBD1 or TRBD2 (5 bases each). There are 14 residues in the CDR3. V shed 2 bases and J shed 1 base, with 8 bases lying between them. Germline assignment: CDR1 MDHEN and CDR2 SYDVKM.

This clonotype has ten or more counts. The rearrangement uses TRBV28 and TRBJ2-5; TRBD2 is a possible D gene (7 bases). V gave up 5 bases and J gave up 4 bases, with 14 bases separating them. The CDR3 runs to 14 residues. Per the germline V gene, CDR1 is MDHEN and CDR2 is SYDVKM. CDR3 in amino acids: CASSSRGGGETQYF. The CDR3 bases are TGTGCCAGCAGTAGCAGAGGGGGGGGAGAGACCCAGTACTTC.